The entry that follows covers one TCR beta chain sequence. Its antigen is as yet unknown. The PCR was carried out with 60 Vbeta primers and 13 Jbeta primers. Profiling relied on immunoSEQ multiplex PCR, and the TCRdb table lists in-frame clones only, not all of them. This table holds under 50,000 clones, approximately 68% found once. This record comes from a study of cytomegalovirus exposure and HLA in healthy donors. Study-level information: A previous analysis identified about 110 million unique TCR beta sequences derived from 180 million or so T cells.

Whole-study results and caveats: Reports indicate that TCR beta sequences accurately predicted the HLA-A and HLA-B alleles of most subjects.

The CDR3 has 13 amino acids. CDR1 is SNHLY and CDR2 is FYNNEI in the germline V gene. Unmatched junction bases numbered 6, after V lost 5 bases and J lost 9 bases. What was sequenced was PBMCs. J is TRBJ2-2 and V is TRBV2; 7 nucleotides line up with TRBD1. This clonotype originated in a man aged 25 to 40 in good health and CMV-seronegative. The DNA for the CDR3 is TGTGCCAGCAGTCCAGCGACAGGGCGGGAGCTGTTTTTT. Translated, it gives CASSPATGRELFF. The full variable domain, completed using reference TRBV2 and TRBJ2-2, is EPEVTQTPSHQVTQMGQEVILRCVPISNHLYFYWYRQILGQKVEFLVSFYNNEISEKSEIFDDQFSVERPDGSNFTLKIRSTKLEDSAMYFCASSPATGRELFFGEGSRLTVL.